This T cell receptor beta chain comes out of a study of T cell responses to AZD1222 COVID-19 vaccine. Trimming cost V 5 bases and J 8 bases; bases outside gene matches: 9. Per germline, CDR1 SGHDT and CDR2 YYEEEE. The CDR3 extends over 15 amino acids. Assay used: immunoSEQ multiplex PCR; TCRdb lists only in-frame clones, some missing. Of around 190,000 clones listed, 80% to 95% are singletons. This specimen was peripheral blood, taken 28 days after the second AZD1222 dose. This chain joins TRBV5-6 and TRBJ1-4; 10 positions match TRBD1. This TCR derives from an adult who received the AZD1222 COVID-19 vaccine. In nucleotides, the CDR3 is TGTGCCAGCAGTTTGACAGGGGGCACCCCAGAAAAACTGTTTTTT. Translation: CASSLTGGTPEKLFF.